Following are 19 T cell receptor beta chains from one sample sequenced in a study of post-analysis software for immune sequencing data. Points from the study as a whole: Five TRBV segments were more frequent in patients than controls; TRBV5-6, TRBV5-1 and TRBV20-1 belonged to this group.

Presence of unique molecular identifiers characterized the TCR beta cDNA libraries. Each CDR3 protein is one row after TCRdb ran MiXCR on the PCR reads. There are about 460,000 distinct CDR3 sequences in the sample; approximately 45% occur only once, and about an eighth lies in the top ten. Their recognized antigens are unknown. The sample taken for sequencing was blood. These receptors all come from a girl aged 5-17 years with multiple sclerosis.

The chain carries TRBV20-1 and TRBJ1-2; 10 bases match TRBD1. The V gene end was trimmed by 3 bases and the J gene end by 4 bases; junction bases not matched to a gene: 2. The CDR3 length is 13 residues. CDR1 is DFQATT and CDR2 is SNEGSKA in the germline V gene (reference sequence). The CDR3 sequence is CSARDRGTYGYTF. The DNA of the CDR3 is TGCAGTGCTAGGGACAGGGGGACCTATGGCTACACCTTC.

The rearrangement links TRBV6-5 to TRBJ2-1, with 10 bases aligning to TRBD2. The V gene's germline CDR1 is MNHEY and CDR2 SVGAGI. The CDR3 length is 16 residues. Trimming cost V 0 bases and J 8 bases; bases outside gene matches: 7. CDR3 coding DNA: TGTGCCAGCAGTTACTCGTTCCTAGCGGGAGCCCATGAGCAGTTCTTC. Translation gives CASSYSFLAGAHEQFF.

This clonotype has more than one count but fewer than ten. The chain joins TRBV25-1 to TRBJ2-7; 8 nucleotides align to TRBD2. CDR3 length equals 17 residues. Germline V gene data show CDR1 as MGHDK and CDR2 as SYGVNS. V was pared by 4 bases and J by 2 bases, with 13 bases of the junction left unmatched. CDR3 loop: CASSGYRAGEQPYEQYF. The CDR3 coding sequence is TGTGCCAGCAGTGGGTACAGAGCGGGGGAGCAACCCTACGAGCAGTACTTC.

The chain carries TRBV5-1 and TRBJ2-5; tentative D call: TRBD1 (6 bases). V was shortened by 3 bases and J by 3 bases, with 15 bases between the two germline ends. The CDR3 totals 15 residues. Germline CDR1 and CDR2: SGHRS and YFSETQ. This CDR3 is CASSSDRLDEETQYF. The DNA for the CDR3 is TGCGCCAGCAGCTCCGACAGGCTCGACGAAGAGACCCAGTACTTC.

There are a few counts of this clonotype. The V gene is TRBV20-1, the J gene TRBJ2-7, with TRBD1 matching 9 bases. V was clipped by 6 bases and J by 5 bases; unmatched bases: 11. CDR3 length: 14 residues. Germline CDR1 reads DFQATT; CDR2 reads SNEGSKA (reference sequence). Here the CDR3 DNA reads TGCAGTGCCCAAAAAAACAGGGGGCGCCACGAGCAGTACTTC. Encoded protein: CSAQKNRGRHEQYF.

The CDR3, as DNA: TGTGCCAGCTCAGGGACAGGGGTGAACACTGAAGCTTTCTTT. This gives the protein CASSGTGVNTEAFF. The chain has TRBV12-3 or TRBV12-4 and TRBJ1-1; 10 bases align to TRBD1. The J segment lost 0 bases and the V segment lost 8 bases, leaving 3 bases of the junction unmatched. The CDR3 extends over 14 amino acids.

The sample holds many counts of this clonotype. V gene TRBV10-3 combines with J gene TRBJ2-1; 11 bases line up with TRBD2. J lost 7 bases, V lost 10 bases, and 9 bases had no gene match. Per the germline V gene, CDR1 is ENHRY and CDR2 is SYGVKD. There are 14 residues in the CDR3. The CDR3 nucleotides are TGTGCCACACAGGCTAGCGGGAGGCGGAATGAGCAGTTCTTC. Protein sequence: CATQASGRRNEQFF.

In its sample, this clonotype ranks as medium-sized. The chain employs TRBV7-3 and TRBJ2-1; D remains ambiguous. V was pared by 0 bases and J by 5 bases, with 8 bases between. This CDR3 is 14 amino acids long. Per germline, CDR1 SGHTA and CDR2 FQGTGA. The CDR3 region has the DNA TGTGCCAGCAGCTTAACGGGTCCCAACAATGAGCAGTTCTTC. Its translation: CASSLTGPNNEQFF.

This clonotype was seen only a few times. The rearrangement links TRBV5-1 to TRBJ2-3, with 10 bases fitting TRBD2. Losses at the gene ends were 3 bases for V and 1 base for J; bases not matched to a gene: 5. The length of the CDR3 is 16 residues. Germline CDR1 and CDR2: SGHRS and YFSETQ. CDR3 bases: TGCGCCAGCAGCTATGGACTAGCGGTGCGCACAGATACGCAGTATTTT. Protein sequence: CASSYGLAVRTDTQYF.

CDR3 amino acids: CASSEQPPGVTEAFF. The CDR3 DNA follows: TGTGCCAGCAGTGAACAGCCCCCAGGGGTCACTGAAGCTTTCTTT. The V gene is TRBV2, the J gene TRBJ1-1; D may be TRBD1 (6 bases). Germline V CDR1 and CDR2: SNHLY, FYNNEI. The CDR3 is 15 amino acids. V was cut by 2 bases and J by 4 bases, with 14 bases left in between. Drawing the rest from reference TRBV2 and TRBJ1-1, the complete variable domain is EPEVTQTPSHQVTQMGQEVILRCVPISNHLYFYWYRQILGQKVEFLVSFYNNEISEKSEIFDDQFSVERPDGSNFTLKIRSTKLEDSAMYFCASSEQPPGVTEAFFGQGTRLTVV.

The V gene is TRBV10-3, the J gene TRBJ2-4, with unresolved D. The better agreement between TRBJ2-5 and the DNA end casts doubt on the J call. This CDR3 has 14 amino acids. Germline loops: CDR1 ENHRY, CDR2 SYGVKD. CDR3 sequence (DNA): TGTGCCATCCGGGCGCAGTACCAGCAAGAGACCCAGTACTTC. This gives the protein CAIRAQYQQETQYF.

This clonotype has more than one count but fewer than ten. The J gene is TRBJ2-3, the V gene TRBV5-1; 9 bases map to TRBD2. Losses at the gene ends were 2 bases for V and 4 bases for J; bases not matched to a gene: 8. The germline gives CDR1 SGHRS, CDR2 YFSETQ. The CDR3 runs to 16 residues. CDR3 region: CASSLGSGSRADTQYF. Here the CDR3 DNA reads TGCGCCAGCAGCTTAGGTAGCGGGAGTCGAGCAGATACGCAGTATTTT.

This clonotype was counted between two and nine times. The rearrangement links TRBV7-2 to TRBJ2-3, with 9 bases matching TRBD2. The V gene end was trimmed by 2 bases and the J gene end by 2 bases; junction bases not matched to a gene: 14. Germline CDR1 reads SGHTA; CDR2 reads FQGNSA. The CDR3 has 19 residues. In DNA, the CDR3 is TGTGCCAGCAGCTTATTACTAAGTTTCGGCGGGAGGGACACAGATACGCAGTATTTT. Amino acid sequence: CASSLLLSFGGRDTDTQYF.

V is TRBV5-6 and J is TRBJ2-4; 10 positions match TRBD1. Germline V lookup: CDR1 SGHDT, CDR2 YYEEEE. With 4 bases clipped from V and 6 bases from J, the junction kept 4 bases outside the gene matches. This CDR3 has 14 residues. The CDR3 DNA reads as TGTGCCAGCAGCCGACAGGGGGCAAGAAACATTCAGTACTTC. Protein: CASSRQGARNIQYF.

The V gene is TRBV20-1, the J gene TRBJ2-5; 14 bases are shared with TRBD2. CDR3 length: 17 residues. The germline V gene has CDR1 DFQATT and CDR2 SNEGSKA (reference sequence). Losses at the gene ends were 8 bases for V and 2 bases for J; bases not matched to a gene: 13. As DNA, the CDR3 is TGCAGTCCGGCCTGGGGACTAGCGGGAGCACTACAAGAGACCCAGTACTTC. It encodes CSPAWGLAGALQETQYF.

The V call is TRBV5-1, the J call TRBJ2-7; D ambiguous. The CDR3 has 14 residues. Looked up from germline, CDR1 is SGHRS and CDR2 is YFSETQ. Trimming pared 3 bases from V and 2 bases from J, leaving 12 bases between. The CDR3 region is CASSWKDGPYEQYF. The CDR3 DNA follows: TGCGCCAGCAGCTGGAAGGACGGCCCCTACGAGCAGTACTTC.

In its sample, this clonotype was seen a few times. The rearrangement links TRBV25-1 to TRBJ2-7, with D hard to call. The CDR3 extends over 12 amino acids. Per the germline V gene, CDR1 is MGHDK and CDR2 is SYGVNS. Trimming left V 6 bases short and J 3 bases short, with 9 bases between. The DNA of the CDR3 is TGTGCCAGCAGCGAGCAGGTCTACGAGCAGTACTTC. This sequence encodes CASSEQVYEQYF.

This chain connects TRBV20-1 to TRBJ2-1; 8 nucleotides line up with TRBD2. This CDR3 spans 16 amino acids. The V gene end was trimmed by 2 bases and the J gene end by 2 bases; junction bases not matched to a gene: 8. Germline V gene data show CDR1 as DFQATT and CDR2 as SNEGSKA (reference sequence). The CDR3 region has the DNA TGCAGTGCTAGAAGGACTAGCACTAGGACCTACAATGAGCAGTTCTTC. Translation: CSARRTSTRTYNEQFF.

This chain joins TRBV7-9 and TRBJ2-7, with D maybe TRBD1 (6 bases). Trimming pared 5 bases from V and 4 bases from J, leaving 9 bases between. The V gene's germline CDR1 is SEHNR and CDR2 FQNEAQ (reference sequence). The CDR3 is made up of 12 amino acids. The CDR3 nucleotides read TGTGCCAGCAGCACGGACAGATACGAGCAGTACTTC. It codes for CASSTDRYEQYF.